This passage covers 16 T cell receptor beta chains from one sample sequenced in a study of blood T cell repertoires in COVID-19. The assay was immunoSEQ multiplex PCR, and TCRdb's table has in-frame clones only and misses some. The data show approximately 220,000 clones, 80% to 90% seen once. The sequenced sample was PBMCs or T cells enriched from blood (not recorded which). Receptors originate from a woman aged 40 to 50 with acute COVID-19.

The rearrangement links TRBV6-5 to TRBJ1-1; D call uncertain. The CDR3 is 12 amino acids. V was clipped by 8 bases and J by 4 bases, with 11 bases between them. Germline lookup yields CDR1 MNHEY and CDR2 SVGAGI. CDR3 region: CASGSPPTEAFF. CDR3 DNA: TGTGCCAGCGGCTCCCCCCCCACTGAAGCTTTCTTT.

DNA of the CDR3: TGCGCCAGCACAGAGGCTATGAACACTGAAGCTTTCTTT. Its translation is CASTEAMNTEAFF. The chain recombines TRBV5-1 with TRBJ1-1, with D uncertain. V was trimmed by 6 bases and J by 0 bases, leaving 9 bases between them. The germline CDR1 and CDR2 sequences are SGHRS and YFSETQ. The CDR3 spans 13 residues.

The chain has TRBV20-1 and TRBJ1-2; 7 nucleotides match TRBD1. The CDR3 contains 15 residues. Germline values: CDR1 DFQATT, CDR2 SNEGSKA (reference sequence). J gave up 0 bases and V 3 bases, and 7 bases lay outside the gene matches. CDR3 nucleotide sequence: TGCAGTGCTAGTTCTTCTGGGACAGCTAACTATGGCTACACCTTC. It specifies CSASSSGTANYGYTF.

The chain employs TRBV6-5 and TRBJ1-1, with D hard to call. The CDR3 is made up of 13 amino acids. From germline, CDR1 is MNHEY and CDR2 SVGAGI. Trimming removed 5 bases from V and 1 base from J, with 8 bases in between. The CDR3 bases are TGTGCCAGCAGTCTTGAGGGGAACACTGAAGCTTTCTTT. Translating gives CASSLEGNTEAFF.

The CDR3 sequence is CASSLAPGGTANTEAFF. The CDR3 nucleotides are TGCGCCAGCAGCTTGGCCCCAGGGGGAACCGCGAACACTGAAGCTTTCTTT. The chain employs TRBV5-1 and TRBJ1-1; the match to TRBD1 covers 7 bases. Germline loops: CDR1 SGHRS, CDR2 YFSETQ. The CDR3 runs 17 residues. Losses at the gene ends were 0 bases for V and 1 base for J; bases not matched to a gene: 9. Drawing the rest from reference TRBV5-1 and TRBJ1-1, the complete variable domain is KAGVTQTPRYLIKTRGQQVTLSCSPISGHRSVSWYQQTPGQGLQFLFEYFSETQRNKGNFPGRFSGRQFSNSRSEMNVSTLELGDSALYLCASSLAPGGTANTEAFFGQGTRLTVV.

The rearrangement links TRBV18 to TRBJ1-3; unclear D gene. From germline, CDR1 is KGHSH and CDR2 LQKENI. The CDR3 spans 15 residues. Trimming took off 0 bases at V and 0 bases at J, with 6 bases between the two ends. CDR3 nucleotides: TGTGCCAGCTCACCACCGGCGGTCTCTGGAAACACCATATATTTT. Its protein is CASSPPAVSGNTIYF. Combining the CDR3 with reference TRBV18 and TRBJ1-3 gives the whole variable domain NAGVMQNPRHLVRRRGQEARLRCSPMKGHSHVYWYRQLPEEGLKFMVYLQKENIIDESGMPKERFSAEFPKEGPSILRIQQVVRGDSAAYFCASSPPAVSGNTIYFGEGSWLTVV.

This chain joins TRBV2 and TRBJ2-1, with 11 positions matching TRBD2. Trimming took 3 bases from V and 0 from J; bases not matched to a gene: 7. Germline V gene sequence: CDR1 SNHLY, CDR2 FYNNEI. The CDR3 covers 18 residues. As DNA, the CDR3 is TGTGCCAGCAGTGATATCCTTAGCGGGGGGGTCTCCTACAATGAGCAGTTCTTC. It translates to CASSDILSGGVSYNEQFF.

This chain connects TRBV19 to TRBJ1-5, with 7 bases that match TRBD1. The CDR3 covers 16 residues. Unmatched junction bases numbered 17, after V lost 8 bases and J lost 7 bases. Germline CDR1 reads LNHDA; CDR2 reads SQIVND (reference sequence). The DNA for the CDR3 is TGTGCCAGTCGTGAGAGGGGGCCGGTACTAGAACAGCCCCAGCATTTT. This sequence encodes CASRERGPVLEQPQHF.

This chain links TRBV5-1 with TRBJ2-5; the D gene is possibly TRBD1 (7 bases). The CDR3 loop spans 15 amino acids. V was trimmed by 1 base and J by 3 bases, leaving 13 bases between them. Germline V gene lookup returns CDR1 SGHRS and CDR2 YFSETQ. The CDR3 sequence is CASSLTGEVEETQYF. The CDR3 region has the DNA TGCGCCAGCAGCTTGACAGGGGAGGTCGAAGAGACCCAGTACTTC.

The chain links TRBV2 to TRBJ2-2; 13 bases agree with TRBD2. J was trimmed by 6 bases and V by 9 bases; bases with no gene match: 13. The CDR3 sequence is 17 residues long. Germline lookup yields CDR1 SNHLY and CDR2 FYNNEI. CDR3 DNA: TGTGCCAGGACCTCACTTTTGACTAGCGGGGGGCCCGGGGAGCTGTTTTTT. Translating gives CARTSLLTSGGPGELFF.

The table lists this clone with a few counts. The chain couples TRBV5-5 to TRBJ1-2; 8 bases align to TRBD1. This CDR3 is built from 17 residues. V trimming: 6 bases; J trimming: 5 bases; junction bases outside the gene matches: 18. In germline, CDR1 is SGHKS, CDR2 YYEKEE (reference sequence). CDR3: CASNPRGQGARDYGYTF. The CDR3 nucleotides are TGTGCCAGCAACCCAAGGGGGCAGGGGGCGCGAGATTATGGCTACACCTTC. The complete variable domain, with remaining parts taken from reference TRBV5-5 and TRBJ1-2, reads DAGVTQSPTHLIKTRGQQVTLRCSPISGHKSVSWYQQVLGQGPQFIFQYYEKEERGRGNFPDRFSARQFPNYSSELNVNALLLGDSALYLCASNPRGQGARDYGYTFGSGTRLTVV.

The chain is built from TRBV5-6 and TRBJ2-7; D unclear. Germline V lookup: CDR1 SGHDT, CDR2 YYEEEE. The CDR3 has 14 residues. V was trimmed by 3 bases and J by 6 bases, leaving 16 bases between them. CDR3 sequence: CASSSTPMAVEQYF. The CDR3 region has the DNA TGTGCCAGCAGCTCGACACCGATGGCCGTCGAGCAGTACTTC.

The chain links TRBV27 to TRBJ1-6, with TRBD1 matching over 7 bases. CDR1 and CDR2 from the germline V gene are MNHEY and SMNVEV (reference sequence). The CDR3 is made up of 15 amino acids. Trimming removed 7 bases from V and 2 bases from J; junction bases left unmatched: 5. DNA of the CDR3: TGTGCCAGCACCCCCGGGACAGCCTATAATTCACCCCTCCACTTT. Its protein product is CASTPGTAYNSPLHF.

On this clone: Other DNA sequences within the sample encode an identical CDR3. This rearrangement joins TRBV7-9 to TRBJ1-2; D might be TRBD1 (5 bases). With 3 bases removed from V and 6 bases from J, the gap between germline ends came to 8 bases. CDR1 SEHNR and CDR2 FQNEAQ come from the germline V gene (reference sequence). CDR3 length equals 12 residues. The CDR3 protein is CASSFGGDGYTF. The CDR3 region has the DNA TGTGCCAGCAGCTTTGGGGGGGATGGCTACACCTTC.

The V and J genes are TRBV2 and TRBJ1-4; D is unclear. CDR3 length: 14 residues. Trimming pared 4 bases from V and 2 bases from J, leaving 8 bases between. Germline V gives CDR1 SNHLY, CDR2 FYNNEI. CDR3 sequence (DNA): TGTGCCAGCAGTGGCGGGAACACTAATGAAAAACTGTTTTTT. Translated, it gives CASSGGNTNEKLFF.

Here the CDR3 reads CASSTPGQQRETQYF. The CDR3 DNA follows: TGTGCCAGCAGCACCCCGGGACAGCAAAGGGAGACCCAGTACTTC. V usage is TRBV28 and J usage is TRBJ2-5; 7 bases map to TRBD1. CDR3 length: 15 residues. The J segment lost 5 bases and the V segment lost 6 bases, leaving 12 bases of the junction unmatched. Germline V gene data show CDR1 as MDHEN and CDR2 as SYDVKM. The whole variable domain, filled in from reference TRBV28 and TRBJ2-5, reads DVKVTQSSRYLVKRTGEKVFLECVQDMDHENMFWYRQDPGLGLRLIYFSYDVKMKEKGDIPEGYSVSREKKERFSLILESASTNQTSMYLCASSTPGQQRETQYFGPGTRLLVL.